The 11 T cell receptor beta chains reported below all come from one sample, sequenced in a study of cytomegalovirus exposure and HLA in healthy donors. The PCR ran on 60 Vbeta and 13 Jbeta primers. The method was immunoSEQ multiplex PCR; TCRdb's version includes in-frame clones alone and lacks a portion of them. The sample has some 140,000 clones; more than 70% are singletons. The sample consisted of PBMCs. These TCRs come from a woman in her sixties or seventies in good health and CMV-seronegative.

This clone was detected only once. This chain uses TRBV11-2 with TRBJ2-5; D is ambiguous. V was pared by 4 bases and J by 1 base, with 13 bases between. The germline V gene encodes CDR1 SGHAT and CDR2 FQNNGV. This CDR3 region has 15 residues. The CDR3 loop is CASSSRAGTQETQYF. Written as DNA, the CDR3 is TGTGCCAGCAGCTCACGAGCCGGTACCCAAGAGACCCAGTACTTC. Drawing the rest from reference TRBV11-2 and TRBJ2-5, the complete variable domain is EAGVAQSPRYKIIEKRQSVAFWCNPISGHATLYWYQQILGQGPKLLIQFQNNGVVDDSQLPKDRFSAERLKGVDSTLKIQPAKLEDSAVYLCASSSRAGTQETQYFGPGTRLLVL.

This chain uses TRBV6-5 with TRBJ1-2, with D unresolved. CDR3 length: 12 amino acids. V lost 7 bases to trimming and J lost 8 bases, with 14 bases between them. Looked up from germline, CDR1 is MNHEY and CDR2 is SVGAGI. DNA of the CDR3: TGTGCCAGCATCGGACCGGGAGGAGGCTACACCTTC. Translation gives CASIGPGGGYTF.

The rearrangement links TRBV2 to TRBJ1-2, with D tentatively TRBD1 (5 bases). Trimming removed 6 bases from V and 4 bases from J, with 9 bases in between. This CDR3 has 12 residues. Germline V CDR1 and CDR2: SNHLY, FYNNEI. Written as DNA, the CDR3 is TGTGCCAGCAGCCCTGACAGCTATGGCTACACCTTC. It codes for CASSPDSYGYTF.

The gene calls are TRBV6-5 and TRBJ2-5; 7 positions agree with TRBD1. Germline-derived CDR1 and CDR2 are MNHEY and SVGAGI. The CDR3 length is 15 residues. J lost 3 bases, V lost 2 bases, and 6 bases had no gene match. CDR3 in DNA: TGTGCCAGCAGTTACCGGACAGGCACGAAAGAGACCCAGTACTTC. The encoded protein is CASSYRTGTKETQYF.

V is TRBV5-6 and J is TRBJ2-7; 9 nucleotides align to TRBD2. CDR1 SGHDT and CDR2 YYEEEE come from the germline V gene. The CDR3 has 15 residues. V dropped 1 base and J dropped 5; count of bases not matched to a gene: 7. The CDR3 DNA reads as TGTGCCAGCAGCTTGTACGGCGGGAGGGCGCACGAGCAGTACTTC. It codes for CASSLYGGRAHEQYF. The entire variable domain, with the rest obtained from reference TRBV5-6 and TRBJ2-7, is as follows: DAGVTQSPTHLIKTRGQQVTLRCSPKSGHDTVSWYQQALGQGPQFIFQYYEEEERQRGNFPDRFSGHQFPNYSSELNVNALLLGDSALYLCASSLYGGRAHEQYFGPGTRLTVT.

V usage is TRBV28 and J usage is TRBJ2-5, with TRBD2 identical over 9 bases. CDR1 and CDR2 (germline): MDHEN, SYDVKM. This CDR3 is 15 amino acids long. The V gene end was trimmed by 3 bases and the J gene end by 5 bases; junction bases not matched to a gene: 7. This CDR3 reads CASSFGGRAGETQYF. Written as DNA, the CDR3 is TGTGCCAGCAGTTTTGGCGGGAGGGCCGGGGAGACCCAGTACTTC.

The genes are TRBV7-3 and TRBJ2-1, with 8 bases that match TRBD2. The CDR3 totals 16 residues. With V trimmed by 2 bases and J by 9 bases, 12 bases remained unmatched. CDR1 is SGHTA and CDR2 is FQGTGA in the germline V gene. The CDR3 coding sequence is TGTGCCAGCAGCTTAGACCCCCGGGGGGGGCCCATTGAGCAGTTCTTC. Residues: CASSLDPRGGPIEQFF.

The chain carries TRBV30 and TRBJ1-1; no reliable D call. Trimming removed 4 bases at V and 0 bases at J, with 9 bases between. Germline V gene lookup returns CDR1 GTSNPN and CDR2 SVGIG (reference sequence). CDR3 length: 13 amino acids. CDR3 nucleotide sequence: TGTGCCTGGATCATGACAATGAACACTGAAGCTTTCTTT. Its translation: CAWIMTMNTEAFF.

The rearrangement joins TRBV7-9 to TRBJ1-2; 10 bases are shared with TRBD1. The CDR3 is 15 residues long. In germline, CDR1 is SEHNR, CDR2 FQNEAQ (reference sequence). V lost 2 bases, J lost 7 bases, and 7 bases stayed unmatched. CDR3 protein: CASSLLGTGVLGYTF. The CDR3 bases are TGTGCCAGCAGCTTACTCGGGACAGGGGTTCTTGGCTACACCTTC.

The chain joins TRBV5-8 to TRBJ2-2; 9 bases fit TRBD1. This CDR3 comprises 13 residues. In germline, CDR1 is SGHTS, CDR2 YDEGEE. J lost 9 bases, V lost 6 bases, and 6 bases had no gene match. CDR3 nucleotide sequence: TGTGCCAGCAATCGGGACAGGGCCCGGGAGCTGTTTTTT. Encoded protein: CASNRDRARELFF.

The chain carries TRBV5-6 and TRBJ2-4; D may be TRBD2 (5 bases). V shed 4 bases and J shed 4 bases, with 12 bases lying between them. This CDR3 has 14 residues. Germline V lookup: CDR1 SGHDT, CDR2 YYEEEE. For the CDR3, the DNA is TGTGCCAGCAGCGAAGAGCGGCGAAAAAACATTCAGTACTTC. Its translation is CASSEERRKNIQYF. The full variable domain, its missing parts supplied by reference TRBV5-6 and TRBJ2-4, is DAGVTQSPTHLIKTRGQQVTLRCSPKSGHDTVSWYQQALGQGPQFIFQYYEEEERQRGNFPDRFSGHQFPNYSSELNVNALLLGDSALYLCASSEERRKNIQYFGAGTRLSVL.